These 22 T cell receptor beta chains were sequenced from one sample in a study of identifying expanded T cells in peripheral blood. Some clones are missing from TCRdb's copy, which holds only in-frame ones; the method was immunoSEQ multiplex PCR. The table has under 150,000 clones, roughly 80% seen once; the top ten hold roughly 3.3%. The sample taken for sequencing was blood. Receptors were obtained from a person aged 18 to 70 in good health.

CDR3 loop: CASSPDRGLNYGYTF. Here the CDR3 DNA reads TGCGCCAGCAGCCCGGACAGGGGGCTCAACTATGGCTACACCTTC. The rearrangement links TRBV4-3 to TRBJ1-2; TRBD1 aligns across 11 bases. Germline CDR1 is LGHNA and CDR2 is YSLEER. The V segment lost 4 bases and the J segment 2 bases; nucleotides outside the gene matches: 3. CDR3 size: 15 residues.

The chain employs TRBV7-3 and TRBJ1-1; D is possibly TRBD1 (6 bases). CDR1 and CDR2 from the germline V gene are SGHTA and FQGTGA. The V end lost 5 bases, the J end lost 3 bases, and 13 bases lay between the germline ends. This CDR3 region has 14 residues. The chain's CDR3 is CASSLTGRDTEAFF. The CDR3 DNA follows: TGTGCCAGCAGCCTCACAGGGCGGGACACTGAAGCTTTCTTT.

The CDR3 sequence: CAATGTGGSRIYGYTF. The CDR3 DNA reads as TGTGCCGCAACCGGGACAGGAGGGTCACGGATATATGGCTACACCTTC. The V gene is TRBV18, the J gene TRBJ1-2, with TRBD1 matching 8 bases. The trim removed 11 bases at V and 5 bases at J, leaving 19 bases unmatched. The CDR3 runs to 16 residues. CDR1 is KGHSH, CDR2 LQKENI, per germline.

The sample holds a few counts of this clone. The rearrangement uses TRBV29-1 and TRBJ2-1; D is possibly TRBD1 or TRBD2 (6 bases each). Trimming stripped 0 bases from V and 7 bases from J, with 10 bases between. This CDR3 region has 13 residues. Germline-derived CDR1 and CDR2 are SQVTM and ANQGSEA. Here the CDR3 reads CSVEEGAGNEQFF. DNA for the CDR3: TGCAGCGTTGAAGAGGGGGCGGGAAATGAGCAGTTCTTC.

The V gene is TRBV6-5, the J gene TRBJ1-5; tentative D call: TRBD1 (6 bases). The CDR3 has 15 amino acids. Germline CDR1 reads MNHEY; CDR2 reads SVGAGI. The germline V and J ends were trimmed by 5 bases and 0 bases, with 11 bases remaining between them. The CDR3 sequence is CASSIAGASNQPQHF. The CDR3 bases are TGTGCCAGCAGTATCGCAGGGGCTAGCAATCAGCCCCAGCATTTT.

The count of this clone is one. The V and J genes are TRBV2 and TRBJ1-3; 9 bases are shared with TRBD1. The V and J ends lost 1 base and 4 bases, in that order; junction bases with no gene match: 14. The CDR3 is 19 amino acids. The V gene's germline CDR1 is SNHLY and CDR2 FYNNEI. The CDR3 here is CASSEVGPLPGTGGNTIYF. DNA for the CDR3: TGTGCCAGCAGTGAAGTCGGCCCACTCCCCGGGACAGGGGGAAACACCATATATTTT.

The rearrangement uses TRBV4-3 and TRBJ1-6; D not certain. This CDR3 has 20 amino acids. With 0 bases removed from V and 6 bases from J, the gap between germline ends came to 24 bases. The germline CDR1 and CDR2 sequences are LGHNA and YSLEER. The CDR3 DNA reads as TGCGCCAGCAGCCAAGATCATCTGGGGAGTTTGAAGCTCGTTAATTCACCCCTCCACTTT. It translates to CASSQDHLGSLKLVNSPLHF.

This clone turned up a few times. The V call is TRBV11-2, the J call TRBJ1-1; unclear D gene. The CDR3 sequence is 12 residues long. CDR1 SGHAT and CDR2 FQNNGV come from the germline V gene. V lost 1 base, J lost 4 bases, and 4 bases lay in between. Written as DNA, the CDR3 is TGTGCCAGCAGCTTAGTGGCCACTGAAGCTTTCTTT. Protein product: CASSLVATEAFF.

The chain is built from TRBV11-1 and TRBJ1-3, with D perhaps matching TRBD1 (5 bases). V lost 5 bases and J lost 3, with 8 bases in between. This CDR3 is built from 13 residues. Germline CDR1 and CDR2: SGHAT and FQDESV (reference sequence). Here the CDR3 DNA reads TGTGCCAGCAGCCACGACAGTGGAAACACCATATATTTT. Translation: CASSHDSGNTIYF.

Of note for this clone: A read error may account for a junction end that differs from germline. The chain uses TRBV27 and TRBJ2-1; TRBD1 aligns across 7 bases. The CDR3 has 14 residues. Germline CDR1 MNHEY, CDR2 SMNVEV (reference sequence). As DNA, the CDR3 is TGTGCCACCAGTCAAACAGGGGAGCACAATGAGCAGTTCTTC. Amino acids: CATSQTGEHNEQFF.

This sequence joins TRBV19 and TRBJ2-3; TRBD1 might be the D (6 bases). The V end lost 4 bases, the J end lost 3 bases, and 8 bases lay between the germline ends. The CDR3 has 13 amino acids. From germline, CDR1 is LNHDA and CDR2 SQIVND (reference sequence). The CDR3 DNA reads as TGTGCCAGTAGTACTACAGGGACAGATACGCAGTATTTT. Its protein product is CASSTTGTDTQYF. Using reference TRBV19 and TRBJ2-3 for the parts outside the CDR3, the full variable domain is DGGITQSPKYLFRKEGQNVTLSCEQNLNHDAMYWYRQDPGQGLRLIYYSQIVNDFQKGDIAEGYSVSREKKESFPLTVTSAQKNPTAFYLCASSTTGTDTQYFGPGTRLTVL.

The chain uses TRBV7-8 and TRBJ1-5, with 7 bases matching TRBD1. V gave up 5 bases and J gave up 0 bases; unmatched junction bases: 10. This CDR3 has 17 amino acids. Germline assignment: CDR1 SGHVS and CDR2 FQNEAQ. CDR3 residues: CASSVRRDSISNQPQHF. CDR3 coding DNA: TGTGCCAGCAGCGTCCGTCGGGACAGCATTAGCAATCAGCCCCAGCATTTT.

This clone has at least ten counts. The chain employs TRBV4-1 and TRBJ1-2; TRBD1 matches at 12 bases. Germline trimming cut 4 bases from V and 4 bases from J; bases unmatched to any gene: 4. The germline gives CDR1 MGHRA, CDR2 YSYEKL. The CDR3 sequence is 15 residues long. The CDR3 reads CASSRGTGGAYGYTF. In DNA, the CDR3 is TGCGCCAGCAGCCGAGGGACAGGGGGCGCCTATGGCTACACCTTC.

The chain has TRBV9 and TRBJ2-7, with D unclear. The CDR3 sequence is 13 residues long. Trimming removed 3 bases from V and 3 bases from J, with 10 bases in between. Germline V gene sequence: CDR1 SGDLS, CDR2 YYNGEE. CDR3 bases: TGTGCCAGCAGCGCCCAGCAAGGCTACGAGCAGTACTTC. Translated, it gives CASSAQQGYEQYF.

The chain combines TRBV2 with TRBJ1-2; 7 positions match TRBD1. The trim removed 8 bases at V and 5 bases at J, leaving 11 bases unmatched. The CDR3 contains 14 residues. CDR1 is SNHLY and CDR2 is FYNNEI in the germline V gene. The CDR3 reads CASFSGGYLYGYTF. In DNA, the CDR3 is TGTGCCAGCTTCTCAGGGGGTTACTTGTATGGCTACACCTTC.

The chain uses TRBV19 and TRBJ1-4, with D maybe TRBD1 (6 bases). V lost 8 bases to trimming and J lost 4 bases, with 14 bases between them. Germline loops: CDR1 LNHDA, CDR2 SQIVND (reference sequence). This CDR3 comprises 14 residues. CDR3 DNA sequence: TGTGCCAGTGGAGAACAGGGCCTTAATGAAAAACTGTTTTTT. Amino acid sequence: CASGEQGLNEKLFF. Together with reference TRBV19 and TRBJ1-4, the CDR3 gives the full variable domain: DGGITQSPKYLFRKEGQNVTLSCEQNLNHDAMYWYRQDPGQGLRLIYYSQIVNDFQKGDIAEGYSVSREKKESFPLTVTSAQKNPTAFYLCASGEQGLNEKLFFGSGTQLSVL.

V gene TRBV18 combines with J gene TRBJ1-6, with D possibly matching TRBD1 (5 bases). CDR3 size: 17 residues. Germline V gene lookup returns CDR1 KGHSH and CDR2 LQKENI. Trimming cost V 2 bases and J 10 bases, with 21 bases left between them. The CDR3 is CASSPSPAGRSSSPLHF. Here the CDR3 DNA reads TGTGCCAGCTCACCATCGCCTGCGGGACGGTCATCCTCACCCCTCCACTTT.

The rearrangement links TRBV7-2 to TRBJ2-7, with TRBD1 matching 9 bases. This CDR3 spans 17 amino acids. J lost 2 bases, V lost 2 bases, and 10 bases had no gene match. The germline CDR1 and CDR2 sequences are SGHTA and FQGNSA. The CDR3 loop is CASSLRSGQGRTYEQYF. In nucleotides, the CDR3 is TGTGCCAGCAGCTTAAGGTCGGGACAGGGAAGAACCTACGAGCAGTACTTC.

This chain uses TRBV18 with TRBJ2-5; 7 nucleotides align to TRBD2. There are 13 residues in the CDR3. Per germline, CDR1 KGHSH and CDR2 LQKENI. The trim removed 2 bases at V and 7 bases at J, leaving 4 bases unmatched. CDR3 sequence: CASSPWDYRTQYF. For the CDR3, the DNA is TGTGCCAGCTCACCATGGGACTATCGGACCCAGTACTTC.

In its sample, this clone was seen once. This chain joins TRBV5-4 and TRBJ1-1; possible D gene TRBD1, 6 bases. There are 16 residues in the CDR3. Trimming took 0 bases from V and 0 from J, leaving 12 bases between them. CDR1 SGHNT and CDR2 YYREEE come from the germline V gene (reference sequence). CDR3 in DNA: TGTGCCAGCAGCTTGGAACAGGGCGATATGAACACTGAAGCTTTCTTT. It encodes CASSLEQGDMNTEAFF.

To note about this clone: Distinct nucleotide sequences in the sample also encode this CDR3. The chain links TRBV30 to TRBJ1-3; TRBD1 is a possible D gene (6 bases). Germline V lookup: CDR1 GTSNPN, CDR2 SVGIG (reference sequence). V was shortened by 4 bases and J by 4 bases, with 14 bases between the two germline ends. The CDR3 runs to 14 residues. CDR3 protein: CAWTRGNQGNTIYF. Written as DNA, the CDR3 is TGTGCCTGGACCAGGGGCAACCAAGGAAACACCATATATTTT.

V and J are TRBV28 and TRBJ2-5; TRBD1 matches at 10 bases. This CDR3 is 15 amino acids long. J gave up 4 bases and V 0 bases, and 2 bases lay outside the gene matches. Germline-derived CDR1 and CDR2 are MDHEN and SYDVKM. CDR3 in DNA: TGTGCCAGCAGTTTATGGGGACAGGGGAGAGAGACCCAGTACTTC. Encoded protein: CASSLWGQGRETQYF.